Reported below is one TCR beta chain. Its target is not known. This PCR relied on a set of 60 Vbeta primers and 13 Jbeta primers. Method: immunoSEQ multiplex PCR; TCRdb's copy keeps in-frame clones and lacks some. In the table there are around 150,000 clones, 75% to 90% of which are singletons. Germline loops: CDR1 SGDLS, CDR2 YYNGEE. This CDR3 region has 12 residues. The V end was cut by 4 bases, the J end by 4 bases, with 8 bases between. The sample comes from a study of cytomegalovirus exposure and HLA in healthy donors. Study-level findings and limits: Within a later analysis, the majority of CMV-associated TCR beta chains appeared HLA-restricted. The study flagged some 170 TCR beta chains as cytomegalovirus-associated.

This clonotype was obtained from a man between 40 and 49 years old in good health and CMV-seronegative. The material sequenced was PBMCs. This rearrangement joins TRBV9 to TRBJ1-2; D call uncertain. The CDR3 protein is CASSQRGYGYTF. CDR3 nucleotides: TGTGCCAGCAGCCAACGGGGCTATGGCTACACCTTC.